This TCR beta chain was found in a study of T cells in Graves' hyperthyroidism and ophthalmopathy. The wider study: The initial diagnosis was the point when peripheral blood was collected, ahead of any treatment.

Amplification of TCR beta CDR3 regions was performed using RNA transcripts as template. HTBI primers were employed in a first-round RT-PCR of the TCR CDR3. TCRdb reprocessed the multiplex PCR reads via MiXCR and lists one record per CDR3 protein. The data show around 520,000 distinct CDR3 sequences, approximately 14% seen once. Deletions cut 2 bases from V and 4 bases from J, with 12 bases between. Germline values: CDR1 SGDLS, CDR2 YYNGEE. This CDR3 has 15 amino acids. The sequenced material came from blood. The clonotype comes from a woman under 30 with Graves' hyperthyroidism. The chain combines TRBV9 with TRBJ2-2, with D perhaps TRBD2 (6 bases). This chain's CDR3 is CASSVAGWSTGELFF. The CDR3 DNA reads TGTGCCAGCAGCGTCGCGGGATGGAGCACCGGGGAGCTGTTTTTT. Based on the CDR3 plus reference TRBV9 and TRBJ2-2, the full variable domain is DSGVTQTPKHLITATGQRVTLRCSPRSGDLSVYWYQQSLDQGLQFLIQYYNGEERAKGNILERFSAQQFPDLHSELNLSSLELGDSALYFCASSVAGWSTGELFFGEGSRLTVL.